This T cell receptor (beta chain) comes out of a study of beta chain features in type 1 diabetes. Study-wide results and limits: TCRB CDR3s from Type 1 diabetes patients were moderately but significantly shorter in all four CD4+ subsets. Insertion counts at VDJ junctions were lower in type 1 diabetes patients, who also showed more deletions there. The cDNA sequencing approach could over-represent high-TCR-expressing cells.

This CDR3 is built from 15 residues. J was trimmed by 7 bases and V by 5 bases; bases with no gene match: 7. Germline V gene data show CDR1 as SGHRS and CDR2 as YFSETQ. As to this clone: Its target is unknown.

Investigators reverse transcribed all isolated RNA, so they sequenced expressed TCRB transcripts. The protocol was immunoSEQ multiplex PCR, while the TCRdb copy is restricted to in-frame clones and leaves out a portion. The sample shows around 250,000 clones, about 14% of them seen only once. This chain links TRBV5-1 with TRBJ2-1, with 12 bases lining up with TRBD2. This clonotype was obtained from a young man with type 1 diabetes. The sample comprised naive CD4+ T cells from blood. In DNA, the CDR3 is TGCGCCAGCAGTTCTAGCGGGGGGGGCCGAAATGAGCAGTTCTTC. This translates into CASSSSGGGRNEQFF.